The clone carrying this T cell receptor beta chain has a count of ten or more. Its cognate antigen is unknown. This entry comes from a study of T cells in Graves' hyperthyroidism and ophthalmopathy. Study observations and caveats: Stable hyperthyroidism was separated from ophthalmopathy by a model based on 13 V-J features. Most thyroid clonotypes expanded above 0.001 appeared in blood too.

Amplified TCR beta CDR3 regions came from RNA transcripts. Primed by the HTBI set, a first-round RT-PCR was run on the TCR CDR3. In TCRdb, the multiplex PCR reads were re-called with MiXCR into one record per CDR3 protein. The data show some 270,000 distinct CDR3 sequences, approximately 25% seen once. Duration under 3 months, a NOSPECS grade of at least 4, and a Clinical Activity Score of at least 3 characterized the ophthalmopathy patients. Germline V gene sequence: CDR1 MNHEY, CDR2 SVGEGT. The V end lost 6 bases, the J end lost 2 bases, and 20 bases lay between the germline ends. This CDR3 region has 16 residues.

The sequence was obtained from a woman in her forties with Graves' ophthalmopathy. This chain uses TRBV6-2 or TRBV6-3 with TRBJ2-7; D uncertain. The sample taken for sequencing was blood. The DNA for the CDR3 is TGTGCCAGCAGCGAACGTAAGACACACCGCCCCTACGAGCAGTACTTC. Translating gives CASSERKTHRPYEQYF.